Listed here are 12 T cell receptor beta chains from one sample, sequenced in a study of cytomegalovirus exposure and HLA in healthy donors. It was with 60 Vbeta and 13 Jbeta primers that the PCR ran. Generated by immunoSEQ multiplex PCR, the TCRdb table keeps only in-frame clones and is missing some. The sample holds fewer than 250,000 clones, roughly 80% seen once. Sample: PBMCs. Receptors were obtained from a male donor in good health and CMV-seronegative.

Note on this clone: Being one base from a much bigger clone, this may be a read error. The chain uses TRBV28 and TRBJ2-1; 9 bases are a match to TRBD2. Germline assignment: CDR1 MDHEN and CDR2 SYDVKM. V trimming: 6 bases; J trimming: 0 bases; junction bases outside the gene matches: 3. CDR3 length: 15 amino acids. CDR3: CASRLAGSSYNEQFF. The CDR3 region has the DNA TGTGCCAGCAGACTAGCGGGCAGCTCCTACAATGAGCAGTTCTTC.

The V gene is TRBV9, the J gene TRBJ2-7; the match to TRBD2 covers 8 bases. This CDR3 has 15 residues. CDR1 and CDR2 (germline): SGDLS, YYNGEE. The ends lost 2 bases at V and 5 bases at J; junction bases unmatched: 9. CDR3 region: CASSVTTGGGDEQYF. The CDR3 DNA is TGTGCCAGCAGCGTCACTACGGGAGGGGGGGACGAGCAGTACTTC.

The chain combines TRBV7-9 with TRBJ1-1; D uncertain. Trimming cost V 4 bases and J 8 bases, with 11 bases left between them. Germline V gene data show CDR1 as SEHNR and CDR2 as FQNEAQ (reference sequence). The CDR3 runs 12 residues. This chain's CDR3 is CASSSVRWEAFF. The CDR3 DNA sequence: TGTGCCAGCAGCTCCGTGCGGTGGGAAGCTTTCTTT.

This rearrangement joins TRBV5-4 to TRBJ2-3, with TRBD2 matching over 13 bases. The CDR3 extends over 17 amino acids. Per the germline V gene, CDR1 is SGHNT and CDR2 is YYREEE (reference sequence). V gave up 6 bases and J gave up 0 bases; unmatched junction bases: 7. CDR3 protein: CASTGTSGKLSTDTQYF. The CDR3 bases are TGTGCCAGCACCGGGACTAGCGGGAAGCTGAGCACAGATACGCAGTATTTT. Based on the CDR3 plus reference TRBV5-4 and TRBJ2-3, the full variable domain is ETGVTQSPTHLIKTRGQQVTLRCSSQSGHNTVSWYQQALGQGPQFIFQYYREEENGRGNFPPRFSGLQFPNYSSELNVNALELDDSALYLCASTGTSGKLSTDTQYFGPGTRLTVL.

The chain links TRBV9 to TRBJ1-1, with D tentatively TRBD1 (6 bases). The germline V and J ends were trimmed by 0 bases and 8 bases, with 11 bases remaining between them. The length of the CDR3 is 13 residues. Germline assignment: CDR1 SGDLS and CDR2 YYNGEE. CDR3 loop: CASSVVQGPEAFF. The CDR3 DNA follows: TGTGCCAGCAGCGTAGTTCAGGGGCCAGAAGCTTTCTTT.

The CDR3 DNA sequence: TGTGCCAGTAGTTTCAGCGGGAGCTCCTACGAGCAGTACTTC. Protein product: CASSFSGSSYEQYF. The chain joins TRBV19 to TRBJ2-7; 8 positions agree with TRBD2. Looked up from germline, CDR1 is LNHDA and CDR2 is SQIVND (reference sequence). This CDR3 is built from 14 residues. With 5 bases clipped from V and 0 bases from J, the junction kept 3 bases outside the gene matches.

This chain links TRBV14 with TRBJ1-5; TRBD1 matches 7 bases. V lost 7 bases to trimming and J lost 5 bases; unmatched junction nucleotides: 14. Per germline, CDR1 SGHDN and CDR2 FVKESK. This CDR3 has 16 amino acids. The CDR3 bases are TGTGCCAGCAACCCCCCGGGATTTACAGGGGATCAGCCCCAGCATTTT. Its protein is CASNPPGFTGDQPQHF.

In nucleotides, the CDR3 is TGTGCCAGCAGCGTAGAAGGGGGACAGGGACAAGAGACCCAGTACTTC. Residues: CASSVEGGQGQETQYF. The genes are TRBV9 and TRBJ2-5, with 9 bases identical to TRBD1. J gave up 2 bases and V 0 bases, and 5 bases lay outside the gene matches. CDR1 is SGDLS, CDR2 YYNGEE, per germline. The CDR3 consists of 16 residues.

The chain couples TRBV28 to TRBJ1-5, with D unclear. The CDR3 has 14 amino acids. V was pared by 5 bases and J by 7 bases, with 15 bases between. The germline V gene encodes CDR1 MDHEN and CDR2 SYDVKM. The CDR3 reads CASSPQMSGQPQHF. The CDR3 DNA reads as TGTGCCAGCAGTCCTCAGATGTCGGGGCAGCCCCAGCATTTT.

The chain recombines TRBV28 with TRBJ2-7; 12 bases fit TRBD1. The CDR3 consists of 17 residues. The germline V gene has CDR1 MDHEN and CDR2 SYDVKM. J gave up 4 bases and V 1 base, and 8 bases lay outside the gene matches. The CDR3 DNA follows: TGTGCCAGCAGTTTATCGGGACAGGGGGCTTTTGCTTACGAGCAGTACTTC. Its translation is CASSLSGQGAFAYEQYF.

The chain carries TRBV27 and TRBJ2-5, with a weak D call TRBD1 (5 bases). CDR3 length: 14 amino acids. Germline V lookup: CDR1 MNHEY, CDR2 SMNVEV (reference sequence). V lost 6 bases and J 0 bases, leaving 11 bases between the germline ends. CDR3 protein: CASSPRVNQETQYF. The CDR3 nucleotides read TGTGCCAGCAGCCCCAGGGTGAACCAAGAGACCCAGTACTTC.

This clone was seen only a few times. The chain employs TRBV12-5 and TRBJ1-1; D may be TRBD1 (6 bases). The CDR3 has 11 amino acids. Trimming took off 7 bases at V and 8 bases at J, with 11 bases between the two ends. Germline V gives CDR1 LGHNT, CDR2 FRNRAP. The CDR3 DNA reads TGTGCTAGTGCCCCAGGGACAGAAGCTTTCTTT. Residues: CASAPGTEAFF.